This T cell receptor (beta chain) was recorded in a study of T cell clonotyping in hematopoietic cell transplantation. Study outcomes and limitations: Broader posttransplant TCR repertoire diversity was predicted by graft donor and pretransplant recipient Inverse Simpson Index values. At the given depth, recipient repertoires were over 95% de novo clonotypes. Cells were unsorted, so CD4 and CD8 contributions were not separated.

The germline V gene has CDR1 MNHEY and CDR2 SMNVEV (reference sequence). The CDR3 loop spans 14 amino acids. The V gene lost 0 bases and the J gene lost 8 bases, with 10 bases spanning the gap. Clones were sequenced by immunoSEQ multiplex PCR, and TCRdb holds only the in-frame ones, with some missing. The sample has about 12,000 clones, roughly 76% seen once. Points on this clone: The antigen remains unidentified.

Recipients were bled about 28 days pretransplant and at posttransplant days 30, 100, 180. Here the sequenced sample was peripheral blood mononuclear cells, taken 180 days after allogeneic stem cell transplant. J is TRBJ1-4 and V is TRBV27; D unclear. The sequence derives from a male patient aged 55 to 70 who had an allogeneic stem cell transplant from an unrelated donor, so the T cells may come from the graft donor. Some clones in this sample may be carry-over from other donors' samples. CDR3 bases: TGTGCCAGCAGTTTATCTGGCCAATGGGAAAAACTGTTTTTT. This codes for CASSLSGQWEKLFF.